The T cell receptor (beta chain) described here comes from a study of blood T cells in healthy people across ages. As to this clonotype: Its target is unknown.

Through a sample-barcoded 5' primer and a J-beta primer mix, a second PCR was run for roughly 6 to 12 cycles. From the 5' RACE reads, TCRdb called clonotypes with MiXCR, one entry per CDR3 protein. The data contain roughly 730,000 distinct CDR3 sequences, 45% to 70% of them singletons. CDR1 and CDR2 (germline): ENHRY, SYGVKD. The ends lost 2 bases at V and 0 bases at J; junction bases unmatched: 0. There are 15 residues in the CDR3. The donors, aged about 6 to 95, were healthy Caucasians from Russia. Study conclusions and caveats: CMV infection status of these donors was not known.

Sequencing was done on a sample of blood. The chain carries TRBV10-3 and TRBJ2-1; the match to TRBD1 covers 8 bases. This receptor was taken from a middle-aged man in good health. CDR3 in DNA: TGTGCCATCAGTGAGGGACAGGGCTCCTACAATGAGCAGTTCTTC. Its protein is CAISEGQGSYNEQFF.